The entry below gives a single T cell receptor beta chain sequence along with its context. At least ten counts were recorded for this clonotype. It lacks a known antigen. No base-level quality is on record; no much larger clone is a single base apart. This sample is drawn from a study of T-cell reconstitution after alpha-beta-depleted transplantation in children listed by TCRdb under 2016. For the wider study: Using TCR repertoire profiling, the study followed T-cell immune reconstitution in a quantitative way in children after TCRalphabeta/CD19-depleted allogeneic hematopoietic cell transplantation.

The sample's treatment or condition label, in plain terms: allogeneic hematopoietic cell transplantation with graft depleted of TCRalphabeta T cells and CD19 B cells. The children who served as transplant recipients had been given grafts of TCRalphabeta/CD19-depleted allogeneic hematopoietic cells. Its CDR3 holds 12 amino acids, cysteine through phenylalanine. The read is trimmed to its CDR3 DNA, 36 bases read in frame from base 1. According to the germline V gene, CDR1 reads SQVTM and CDR2 reads ANQGSEA. Trimming costs V 6 bases and J 2 bases, and their ends lie 11 bases apart. Library generation was performed with PCR. TCRdb records Illumina HiSeq 2500 as the sequencer. TCR libraries were prepared with molecular barcoding, using unique molecular identifiers to normalize TCRbeta repertoire quantification. TCRdb itself trimmed the public reads at Q25 with fastp, ran MiXCR and retained productive beta chains. Rows with one shared CDR3 protein collapse into an entry with the most common genes and DNA. The sample table lists approximately 300,000 distinct CDR3 sequences, roughly 11% of them with a count of one. The ten most abundant clones make up 20% to 25% of the sample.

Overall results and qualifications from the work: Over the following months the frequencies of hyperexpanded clones went down, and after one year T-cell counts and TCRbeta diversity were mostly credited to newly produced T cells. The apparently early alphabetaT-cell count recovery about two months after transplant was reportedly dependent on only several hundred rapidly expanded clones derived from non-depleted graft cells. In some patients, the high TCRbeta diversity seen at day 60 was put down to recipient T cells and intrathymic progenitors that had survived conditioning.

The sequencing used peripheral blood, collected 180 days after TCRalphabeta/CD19-depleted stem cell transplant. The TCR comes from a male patient between 2 and 10 years old who had a stem cell transplant for chronic granulomatous disease, so the T cells may come from the graft donor. The receptor chain draws on TRBV29-1 and TRBJ2-7; the D call is tentative, TRBD1 or TRBD2, as each matches 6 bases. The CDR3 corresponds to CSVGGGPYEQYF. The DNA is TGCAGCGTCGGAGGGGGTCCCTACGAGCAGTACTTC.